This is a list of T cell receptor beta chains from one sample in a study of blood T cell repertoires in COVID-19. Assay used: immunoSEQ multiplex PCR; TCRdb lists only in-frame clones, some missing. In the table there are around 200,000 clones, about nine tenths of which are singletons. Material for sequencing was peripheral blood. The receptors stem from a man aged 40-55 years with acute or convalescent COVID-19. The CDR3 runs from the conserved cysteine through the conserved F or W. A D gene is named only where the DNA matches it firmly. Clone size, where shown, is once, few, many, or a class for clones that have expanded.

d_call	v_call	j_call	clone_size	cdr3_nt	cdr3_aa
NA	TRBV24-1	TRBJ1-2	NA	TGTGCCACCAGTGATGGGGGGGGCTATGGCTACACCTTC	CATSDGGGYGYTF
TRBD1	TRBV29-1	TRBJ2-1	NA	TGCAGCGTTGATTCGCCGGACAGGGGCCACTACAATGAGCAGTTCTTC	CSVDSPDRGHYNEQFF
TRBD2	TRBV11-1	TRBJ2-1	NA	TGTGCCAGCAGGCCCGGGACTAGCGGTCTCATGAATGAGCAGTTCTTC	CASRPGTSGLMNEQFF
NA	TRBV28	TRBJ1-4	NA	TGTGCCAGCCTTTCGGGAGGGGAAAAACTGTTTTTT	CASLSGGEKLFF
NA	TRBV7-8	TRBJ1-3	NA	TGTGCCAGCAGCCTTCAGTATGGTGGAAACACCATATATTTT	CASSLQYGGNTIYF
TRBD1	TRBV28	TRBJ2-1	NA	TGTGCCAGCAGTCCCCGGACAGGTGAGGGTCAGCAGTTCTTC	CASSPRTGEGQQFF
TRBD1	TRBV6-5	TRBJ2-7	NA	TGTGCCAGCAGGTCCGGGACAGGGACCTACGAGCAGTACTTC	CASRSGTGTYEQYF
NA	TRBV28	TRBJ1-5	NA	TGTGCCAGCAGCCACGGGGGGTTAAAAGGGTTAGGACAGCCCCAGCATTTT	CASSHGGLKGLGQPQHF
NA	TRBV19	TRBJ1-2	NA	TGTGCCAGTAGTTTTCGGGACTATGGCTACACCTTC	CASSFRDYGYTF
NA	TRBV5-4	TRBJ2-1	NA	TGTGCCAGCAGTTTTGGTGGAAGAGGCTCCTACAATGAGCAGTTCTTC	CASSFGGRGSYNEQFF
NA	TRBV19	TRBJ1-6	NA	TGTGCCAGTACCCCCGGGAATTCACCCCTCCACTTT	CASTPGNSPLHF
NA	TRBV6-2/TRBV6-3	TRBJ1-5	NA	TGTGCCAGCAGTTACCTTCCTATGACAGCAAGCAATCAGCCCCAGCATTTT	CASSYLPMTASNQPQHF
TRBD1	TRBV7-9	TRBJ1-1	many	TGTGCCAGCAGCAACCTGGACAGGGCGGCCACTGAAGCTTTCTTT	CASSNLDRAATEAFF
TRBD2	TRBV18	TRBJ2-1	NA	TGTGCCAGCTCACAAGGGACTAGCGGGGACAATGAGCAGTTCTTC	CASSQGTSGDNEQFF
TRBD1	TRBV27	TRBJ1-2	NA	TGTGCCAGCAGTCCGGGACAGGGGGCCATCTATGGCTACACCTTC	CASSPGQGAIYGYTF
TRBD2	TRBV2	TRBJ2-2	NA	TGTGCCAGAGAGCGGGGGGCGAACACCGGGGAGCTGTTTTTT	CARERGANTGELFF
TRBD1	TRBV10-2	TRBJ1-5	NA	TGCGCCAGCAGAAAGAAACAGGGGGACAATCAGCCCCAGCATTTT	CASRKKQGDNQPQHF
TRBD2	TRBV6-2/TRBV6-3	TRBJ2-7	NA	TGTGCCAGCAGTTACCCCACGAGCGGGAGAGACTCCTGGTACGAGCAGTACTTC	CASSYPTSGRDSWYEQYF
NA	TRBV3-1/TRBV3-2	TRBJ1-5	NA	TGTGCCAGCAGCCGAGACACTTCCAATCAGCCCCAGCATTTT	CASSRDTSNQPQHF
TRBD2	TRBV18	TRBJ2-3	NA	TGTGCCAGCTCACCACCGACTAGCGCCCCAGATACGCAGTATTTT	CASSPPTSAPDTQYF
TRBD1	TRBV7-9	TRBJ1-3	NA	TGTGCCAGCAGCTTAGCGGCAGGGGGAGAGGGAAACACCATATATTTT	CASSLAAGGEGNTIYF
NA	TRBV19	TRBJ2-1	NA	TGTGCCAGTAGTACCAGGGTCTCCTACAATGAGCAGTTCTTC	CASSTRVSYNEQFF
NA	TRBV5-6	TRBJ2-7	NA	TGTGCCAGCAGCTCCTACTACGAGCAGTACTTC	CASSSYYEQYF
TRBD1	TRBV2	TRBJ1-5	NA	TGTGCCAGCAGCGGCCGGACCCAGGGGGGAAGGAGCAATCAGCCCCAGCATTTT	CASSGRTQGGRSNQPQHF
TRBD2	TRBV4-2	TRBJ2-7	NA	TGTGCCAGCAGCCGCGGACAAGCGAAGACTAGCTTGAGGGCCGAGCAGTACTTC	CASSRGQAKTSLRAEQYF
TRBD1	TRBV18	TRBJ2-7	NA	TGTGCCAGCTCACCACGGGACAGGGGCTCGTACGAGCAGTACTTC	CASSPRDRGSYEQYF
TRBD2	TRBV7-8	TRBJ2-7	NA	TGTGCCAGCAGCTTAGCTAGGACTAGCGGGGCGATAACCTACGAGCAGTACTTC	CASSLARTSGAITYEQYF
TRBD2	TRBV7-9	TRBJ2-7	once	TGTGCCAGCAGCCATGGGACTACCTACGAGCAGTACTTC	CASSHGTTYEQYF
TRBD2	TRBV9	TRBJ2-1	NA	TGTGCCAGCAGTCCCCATAGCGGGAGGGCCAATGAGCAGTTCTTC	CASSPHSGRANEQFF
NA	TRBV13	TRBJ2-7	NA	TGTGCCAGCAGTGAACAGGTATCCTACGAGCAGTACTTC	CASSEQVSYEQYF
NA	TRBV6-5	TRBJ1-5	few	TGTGCCAGCAGGCATGATAGGGGAGGGGGTCAGCCCCAGCATTTT	CASRHDRGGGQPQHF
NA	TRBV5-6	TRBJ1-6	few	TGTGCCAGCAACGGCGGACTGTATAATTCACCCCTCCACTTT	CASNGGLYNSPLHF
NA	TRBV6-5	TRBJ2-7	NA	TGTGCCAGCAGTTACTCGAGGGAATTGTACGAGCAGTACTTC	CASSYSRELYEQYF
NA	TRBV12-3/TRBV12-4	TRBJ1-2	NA	TGTGCCAGCAGTTCTCAGACCACGGGGAGCACCTTC	CASSSQTTGSTF
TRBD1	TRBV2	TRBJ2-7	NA	TGTGCCAGCACCTCCGGCCAAGGGGGCGACGAGCAGTACTTC	CASTSGQGGDEQYF
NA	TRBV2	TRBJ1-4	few	TGTGCCAGCAGTGCCCTCACAGAAACAACTAATGAAAAACTGTTTTTT	CASSALTETTNEKLFF
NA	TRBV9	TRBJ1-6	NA	TGTGCCAGCAGCGTAGCTGGGGCAGGGGATTCACCCCTCCACTTT	CASSVAGAGDSPLHF
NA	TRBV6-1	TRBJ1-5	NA	TGTGCCAGCAGTGACGGTGGTTATAGCAATCAGCCCCAGCATTTT	CASSDGGYSNQPQHF
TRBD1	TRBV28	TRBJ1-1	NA	TGTGCCAGCAGCCCCACCATCGAGGGGGCAGGGGCACCTGAAGCTTTCTTT	CASSPTIEGAGAPEAFF
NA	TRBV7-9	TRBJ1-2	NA	TGTGCCAGCAGCTTAATTAGCTCCGGCTACACCTTC	CASSLISSGYTF
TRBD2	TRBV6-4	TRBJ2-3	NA	TGTGCCAGCAGTGGACTAGCGGGGGGCTTTTCAACGCAGTATTTT	CASSGLAGGFSTQYF
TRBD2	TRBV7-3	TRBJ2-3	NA	TGTGCCAGCAGCTCTGATCCTAGCGGTAGCACAGATACGCAGTATTTT	CASSSDPSGSTDTQYF